The 4 T cell receptor beta chains below come from one sample, sequenced in a study of T cells in Graves' hyperthyroidism and ophthalmopathy. Authors of the study amplified TCR beta CDR3 regions from RNA transcripts. RT-PCR in the first round (using the HTBI primer set) targeted the TCR CDR3. Using its own MiXCR run on the multiplex PCR reads, TCRdb lists one record per CDR3 protein. The sample lists about 480,000 distinct CDR3 sequences; roughly an eighth were seen once. Material for sequencing was blood. The receptors shown here come from a woman in her late teens or twenties with Graves' hyperthyroidism.

This clonotype was seen at least ten times. The V gene is TRBV12-3 or TRBV12-4, the J gene TRBJ1-2, with 7 bases that match TRBD1. V trimming: 2 bases; J trimming: 8 bases; junction bases outside the gene matches: 14. The CDR3 has 16 residues. The CDR3 loop reads CASSLRATGIMGGYTF. For the CDR3, the DNA is TGTGCCAGCAGTTTAAGGGCGACAGGGATTATGGGGGGCTACACCTTC.

Only a few counts were recorded for this clonotype. V gene TRBV10-1 combines with J gene TRBJ1-1; a possible D gene is TRBD1 (6 bases). Trimming pared 5 bases from V and 8 bases from J, leaving 15 bases between. The CDR3 extends over 13 amino acids. Germline lookup yields CDR1 WNHNN and CDR2 SYGVQD (reference sequence). CDR3 bases: TGCGCCAGCAGTTCTGGACAGTTATTAGAAGCTTTCTTT. This sequence encodes CASSSGQLLEAFF.

There are many counts of this clonotype. The V call is TRBV9, the J call TRBJ2-2; 7 bases are a match to TRBD2. Germline values: CDR1 SGDLS, CDR2 YYNGEE. This CDR3 region has 16 residues. V dropped 0 bases and J dropped 3; count of bases not matched to a gene: 5. In DNA, the CDR3 is TGTGCCAGCAGCGTAGGAATAGCGGGTTACACCGGGGAGCTGTTTTTT. Translating gives CASSVGIAGYTGELFF.

This clonotype was observed many times. The chain carries TRBV12-3 or TRBV12-4 and TRBJ2-1; the D gene is possibly TRBD2 (5 bases). CDR3 length: 15 residues. The ends were cut back, 7 bases at V and 0 bases at J, with 13 bases in the middle. As DNA, the CDR3 is TGTGCCAGCAAGGAGAGCGGAAGCTCCTACAATGAGCAGTTCTTC. Protein sequence: CASKESGSSYNEQFF.